The 23 T cell receptor beta chains reported below all come from one sample, sequenced in a study of blood T cell repertoires in COVID-19. TCRdb's table, derived via immunoSEQ multiplex PCR, lists solely in-frame clones and lacks some. The sample consists of around 220,000 clones, about four fifths of them appearing once. Sequencing was done on a sample of peripheral blood. These TCRs come from a woman older than 75 with acute or convalescent COVID-19.

The rearrangement links TRBV6-5 to TRBJ2-1, with 9 nucleotides matching TRBD2. J lost 6 bases, V lost 3 bases, and 6 bases had no gene match. CDR1 MNHEY and CDR2 SVGAGI come from the germline V gene. This CDR3 contains 15 residues. CDR3 region: CASSYVRGGINEQFF. Written as DNA, the CDR3 is TGTGCCAGCAGTTATGTGCGGGGGGGCATCAATGAGCAGTTCTTC.

This sequence joins TRBV19 and TRBJ2-1, with TRBD1 matching 7 bases. The CDR3 sequence is 15 residues long. Germline CDR1 is LNHDA and CDR2 is SQIVND (reference sequence). V shed 5 bases and J 8 bases; nucleotides not matched to a gene: 12. The CDR3 reads CASSRQGSPRDEQFF. The CDR3 region has the DNA TGTGCCAGTAGTCGACAGGGTAGCCCCAGGGATGAGCAGTTCTTC.

This clone was detected only a few times. The chain is built from TRBV6-5 and TRBJ2-1, with TRBD1 identical over 9 bases. The V gene's germline CDR1 is MNHEY and CDR2 SVGAGI. The CDR3 length is 15 residues. Germline trimming cut 7 bases from V and 4 bases from J; bases unmatched to any gene: 8. The CDR3 region is CASKRDRGLYNEQFF. As DNA, the CDR3 is TGTGCCAGCAAGAGAGACAGGGGGTTATACAATGAGCAGTTCTTC.

The chain employs TRBV19 and TRBJ1-2, with TRBD1 matching over 8 bases. Germline CDR1 reads LNHDA; CDR2 reads SQIVND (reference sequence). This CDR3 has 16 residues. Trimming took 3 bases from V and 4 from J; bases not matched to a gene: 10. This CDR3 reads CASSIGQSGTGYGYTF. The CDR3 DNA reads TGTGCCAGTAGTATCGGTCAATCGGGGACAGGCTATGGCTACACCTTC. The complete variable domain, with remaining parts taken from reference TRBV19 and TRBJ1-2, reads DGGITQSPKYLFRKEGQNVTLSCEQNLNHDAMYWYRQDPGQGLRLIYYSQIVNDFQKGDIAEGYSVSREKKESFPLTVTSAQKNPTAFYLCASSIGQSGTGYGYTFGSGTRLTVV.

With respect to this clone: Other DNA sequences from this sample encode an identical CDR3 as well. The chain has TRBV3-1 (or the pseudogene TRBV3-2) and TRBJ1-5, with D hard to call. V was trimmed by 0 bases and J by 3 bases, leaving 15 bases between them. The germline CDR1 and CDR2 sequences are LGHDT and YNNKEL (reference sequence). This CDR3 has 17 residues. In nucleotides, the CDR3 is TGTGCCAGCAGCCAAGAAACCCACGGGTCTACCAATCAGCCCCAGCATTTT. Amino acids: CASSQETHGSTNQPQHF.

The J gene is TRBJ2-3, the V gene TRBV10-1; 7 nucleotides align to TRBD1. The junction had 6 bases not matched to a gene; V was cut back by 8 bases and J by 4 bases. Germline CDR1 is WNHNN and CDR2 is SYGVQD (reference sequence). The CDR3 has 13 amino acids. CDR3 in amino acids: CASGRQGADTQYF. The CDR3 DNA sequence: TGCGCCAGCGGACGGCAGGGGGCAGATACGCAGTATTTT.

The genes are TRBV3-1 (or the pseudogene TRBV3-2) and TRBJ2-1, with D tentatively TRBD1 (5 bases). V was pared by 3 bases and J by 9 bases, with 15 bases between. In germline, CDR1 is LGHDT, CDR2 YNNKEL (reference sequence). The CDR3 extends over 14 amino acids. The DNA of the CDR3 is TGTGCCAGCAGCCAGCAAAGGGGCGTTGGTGAGCAGTTCTTC. Protein: CASSQQRGVGEQFF.

V usage is TRBV4-3 and J usage is TRBJ2-7, with D possibly being TRBD2 (5 bases). The V and J ends lost 0 bases and 2 bases respectively, with 11 bases between them. The CDR3 has 15 amino acids. Germline V gene data show CDR1 as LGHNA and CDR2 as YSLEER. The DNA for the CDR3 is TGCGCCAGCAGCCAAGATCGGGGTACGGCCTACGAGCAGTACTTC. It translates to CASSQDRGTAYEQYF.

This sequence joins TRBV19 and TRBJ2-7, with TRBD2 identical over 9 bases. The CDR3 is made up of 14 amino acids. The J segment lost 0 bases and the V segment lost 4 bases, leaving 1 base of the junction unmatched. CDR1 LNHDA and CDR2 SQIVND come from the germline V gene (reference sequence). In nucleotides, the CDR3 is TGTGCCAGTAGTAGGGGACTAGCCTCCTACGAGCAGTACTTC. Translated, it gives CASSRGLASYEQYF.

The genes are TRBV7-2 and TRBJ1-1; TRBD1 agrees at 7 bases. V shed 3 bases and J 8 bases; nucleotides not matched to a gene: 9. The CDR3 consists of 14 residues. Germline-derived CDR1 and CDR2 are SGHTA and FQGNSA. In nucleotides, the CDR3 is TGTGCCAGCAGCTTTACGCGGGACAGTTCAGAAGCTTTCTTT. Amino acid sequence: CASSFTRDSSEAFF.

This chain uses TRBV19 with TRBJ2-2; TRBD2 agrees at 9 bases. Germline V CDR1 and CDR2: LNHDA, SQIVND (reference sequence). The CDR3 totals 15 residues. V shed 3 bases, J shed 4 bases, and the junction held 3 bases outside the gene matches. CDR3 in amino acids: CASSILAGFTGELFF. Written as DNA, the CDR3 is TGTGCCAGTAGTATCCTAGCGGGGTTCACCGGGGAGCTGTTTTTT.

The chain has TRBV19 and TRBJ1-2; 11 nucleotides agree with TRBD1. J lost 4 bases, V lost 5 bases, and 6 bases had no gene match. Per the germline V gene, CDR1 is LNHDA and CDR2 is SQIVND (reference sequence). The CDR3 length is 15 residues. This chain's CDR3 is CASSVDRGPPYGYTF. The CDR3 DNA is TGTGCCAGTAGTGTGGACAGGGGGCCCCCCTATGGCTACACCTTC.

The gene calls are TRBV7-3 and TRBJ2-5; D perhaps matches TRBD2 (7 bases). The CDR3 sequence is 13 residues long. Trimming left V 5 bases short and J 5 bases short, with 12 bases between. Germline V gene sequence: CDR1 SGHTA, CDR2 FQGTGA. CDR3 sequence reads: CASSNGGAETQYF. CDR3 in DNA: TGTGCCAGCAGCAATGGGGGGGCGGAGACCCAGTACTTC.

This chain connects TRBV12-3 or TRBV12-4 to TRBJ1-1, with D perhaps matching TRBD1 (5 bases). Trimming took 5 bases from V and 2 from J, leaving 9 bases between them. The CDR3 runs to 13 residues. The CDR3 bases are TGTGCCAGCAGTCTACAGGATAACACTGAAGCTTTCTTT. Its protein product is CASSLQDNTEAFF.

V and J are TRBV7-9 and TRBJ1-5, with 8 bases that match TRBD1. Germline V lookup: CDR1 SEHNR, CDR2 FQNEAQ (reference sequence). The CDR3 extends over 16 amino acids. The V gene end was trimmed by 4 bases and the J gene end by 3 bases; junction bases not matched to a gene: 8. CDR3 in DNA: TGTGCCAGCAGCTACGGACAGGGAGCCTCCAATCAGCCCCAGCATTTT. Its translation is CASSYGQGASNQPQHF.

The chain employs TRBV7-8 and TRBJ1-1; 7 nucleotides match TRBD1. This CDR3 has 14 residues. CDR1 SGHVS and CDR2 FQNEAQ come from the germline V gene. Germline trimming cut 3 bases from V and 1 base from J; bases unmatched to any gene: 2. CDR3 sequence: CASSFTGANTEAFF. The CDR3 nucleotides are TGTGCCAGCAGCTTTACAGGGGCGAACACTGAAGCTTTCTTT.

J is TRBJ2-7 and V is TRBV7-3; D perhaps matches TRBD2 (5 bases). Germline lookup yields CDR1 SGHTA and CDR2 FQGTGA. The CDR3 totals 13 residues. Between the trimmed V and J ends, which lost 5 bases and 6 bases, there was a span of 14 bases. The CDR3 region has the DNA TGTGCCAGCAGCCCCAACGGGGTTGGCGAGCAGTACTTC. Translating it yields CASSPNGVGEQYF.

Comment on this clone: The junction departs from germline at one end; a sequencing error may be responsible. V and J are TRBV7-9 and TRBJ1-1, with a possible D match to TRBD1 (5 bases). Germline lookup yields CDR1 SEHNR and CDR2 FQNEAQ (reference sequence). This CDR3 spans 16 amino acids. DNA of the CDR3: TGTGCCAGCACCTTAGGGACTGTTAATTTGGGCACTGAAGCTTTCTTT. It translates to CASTLGTVNLGTEAFF.

The rearrangement links TRBV11-2 to TRBJ2-7, with a tentative D call TRBD1 (5 bases). The CDR3 contains 14 residues. Looked up from germline, CDR1 is SGHAT and CDR2 is FQNNGV. Deletions cut 1 base from V and 1 base from J, with 8 bases between. CDR3 DNA sequence: TGTGCCAGCAGCTTAGTAACAGGATCCTACGAGCAGTACTTC. Residues: CASSLVTGSYEQYF.

The chain joins TRBV4-1 to TRBJ2-1; TRBD2 aligns across 7 bases. Germline CDR1 and CDR2: MGHRA and YSYEKL. The V and J ends lost 4 bases and 6 bases, in that order; junction bases with no gene match: 12. The CDR3 totals 16 residues. The CDR3 loop is CASSPWRGSLRNEQFF. The CDR3 DNA sequence: TGCGCCAGCAGCCCTTGGCGGGGGTCCCTCCGCAATGAGCAGTTCTTC.

The V and J genes are TRBV14 and TRBJ1-2; 8 bases line up with TRBD1. The ends lost 4 bases at V and 3 bases at J; junction bases unmatched: 7. This CDR3 is 15 amino acids long. CDR1 and CDR2 (germline): SGHDN, FVKESK. CDR3 DNA sequence: TGTGCCAGCAGCCCACGGACAGGGTGGGACTATGGCTACACCTTC. Its translation is CASSPRTGWDYGYTF.

This clone has a count of ten or more. V gene TRBV6-5 combines with J gene TRBJ2-7; 10 nucleotides match TRBD1. V lost 8 bases to trimming and J lost 6 bases; unmatched junction nucleotides: 7. Germline V CDR1 and CDR2: MNHEY, SVGAGI. This CDR3 contains 13 residues. CDR3 sequence (DNA): TGTGCCAGCGTGGGACAGGGGAAGCGCGAGCAGTACTTC. Its protein product is CASVGQGKREQYF.

The V gene is TRBV9, the J gene TRBJ2-7; perhaps TRBD2 as D (7 bases). This CDR3 is 13 amino acids long. CDR1 and CDR2 (germline): SGDLS, YYNGEE. V gave up 4 bases and J gave up 5 bases, with 13 bases separating them. In nucleotides, the CDR3 is TGTGCCAGCAGCCCCGCGGGGGCCAACGAGCAGTACTTC. It translates to CASSPAGANEQYF.